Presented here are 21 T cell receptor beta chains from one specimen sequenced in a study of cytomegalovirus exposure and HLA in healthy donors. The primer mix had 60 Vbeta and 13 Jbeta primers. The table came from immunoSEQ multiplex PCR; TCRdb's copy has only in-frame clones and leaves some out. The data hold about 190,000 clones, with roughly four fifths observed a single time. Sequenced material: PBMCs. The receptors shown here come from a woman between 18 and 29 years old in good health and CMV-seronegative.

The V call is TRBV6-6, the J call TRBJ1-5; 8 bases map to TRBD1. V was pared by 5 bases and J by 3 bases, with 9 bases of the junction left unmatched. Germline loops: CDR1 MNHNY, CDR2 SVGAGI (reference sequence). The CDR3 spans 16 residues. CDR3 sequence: CASSQPTGDYNQPQHF. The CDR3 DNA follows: TGTGCCAGCAGTCAGCCGACAGGGGATTACAATCAGCCCCAGCATTTT.

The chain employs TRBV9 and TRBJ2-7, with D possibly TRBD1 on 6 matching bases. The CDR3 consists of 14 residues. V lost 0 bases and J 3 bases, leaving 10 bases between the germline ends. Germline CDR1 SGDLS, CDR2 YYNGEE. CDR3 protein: CASSVEVTGYEQYF. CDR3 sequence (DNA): TGTGCCAGCAGCGTAGAGGTGACAGGCTACGAGCAGTACTTC. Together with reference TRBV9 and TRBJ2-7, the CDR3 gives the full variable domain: DSGVTQTPKHLITATGQRVTLRCSPRSGDLSVYWYQQSLDQGLQFLIQYYNGEERAKGNILERFSAQQFPDLHSELNLSSLELGDSALYFCASSVEVTGYEQYFGPGTRLTVT.

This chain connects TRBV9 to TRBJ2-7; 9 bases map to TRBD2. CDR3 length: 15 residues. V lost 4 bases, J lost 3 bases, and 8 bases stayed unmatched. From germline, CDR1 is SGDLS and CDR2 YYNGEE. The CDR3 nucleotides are TGTGCCAGCAGCCCAGGGAGCGGGGGGCACTACGAGCAGTACTTC. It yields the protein CASSPGSGGHYEQYF.

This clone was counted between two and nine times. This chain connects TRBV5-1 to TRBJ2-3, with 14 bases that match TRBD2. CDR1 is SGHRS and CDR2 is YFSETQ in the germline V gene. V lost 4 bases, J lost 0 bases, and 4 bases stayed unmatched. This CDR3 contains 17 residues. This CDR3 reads CASSHRTSGGSTDTQYF. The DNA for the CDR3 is TGCGCCAGCAGCCACAGGACTAGCGGGGGGAGCACAGATACGCAGTATTTT.

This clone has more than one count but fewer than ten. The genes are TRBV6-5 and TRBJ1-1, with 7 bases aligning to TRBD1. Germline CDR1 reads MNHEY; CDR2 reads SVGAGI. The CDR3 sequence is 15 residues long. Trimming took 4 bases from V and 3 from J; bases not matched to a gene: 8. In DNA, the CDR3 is TGTGCCAGCAGTTCCCAGACAGGGACGTACACTGAAGCTTTCTTT. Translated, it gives CASSSQTGTYTEAFF.

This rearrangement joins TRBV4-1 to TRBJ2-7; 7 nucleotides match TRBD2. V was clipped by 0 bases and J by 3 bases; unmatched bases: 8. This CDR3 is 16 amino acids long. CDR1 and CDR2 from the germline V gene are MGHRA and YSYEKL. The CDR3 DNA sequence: TGCGCCAGCAGCCAAGAGGGGTCTGGCGGGAGCTACGAGCAGTACTTC. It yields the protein CASSQEGSGGSYEQYF.

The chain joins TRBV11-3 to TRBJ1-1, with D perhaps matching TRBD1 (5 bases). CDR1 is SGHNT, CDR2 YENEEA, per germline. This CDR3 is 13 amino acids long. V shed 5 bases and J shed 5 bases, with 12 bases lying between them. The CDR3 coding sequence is TGTGCCAGCAGCCCGTGGGGCCGGACTGAAGCTTTCTTT. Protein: CASSPWGRTEAFF. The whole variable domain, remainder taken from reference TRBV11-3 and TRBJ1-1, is EAGVVQSPRYKIIEKKQPVAFWCNPISGHNTLYWYLQNLGQGPELLIRYENEEAVDDSQLPKDRFSAERLKGVDSTLKIQPAELGDSAVYLCASSPWGRTEAFFGQGTRLTVV.

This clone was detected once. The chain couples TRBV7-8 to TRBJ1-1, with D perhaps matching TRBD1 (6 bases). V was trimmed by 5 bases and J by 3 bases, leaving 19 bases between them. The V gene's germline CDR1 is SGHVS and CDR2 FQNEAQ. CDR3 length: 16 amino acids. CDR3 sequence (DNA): TGTGCCAGCAGCCCATCGGGGGGACAACGGGACACTGAAGCTTTCTTT. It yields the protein CASSPSGGQRDTEAFF.

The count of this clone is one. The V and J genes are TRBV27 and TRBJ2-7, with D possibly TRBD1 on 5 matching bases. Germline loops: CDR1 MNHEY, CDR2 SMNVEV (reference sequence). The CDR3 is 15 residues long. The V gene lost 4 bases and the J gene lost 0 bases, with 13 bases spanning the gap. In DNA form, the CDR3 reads TGTGCCAGCAGTTCCGTAGGACACAGCTCCTACGAGCAGTACTTC. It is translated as CASSSVGHSSYEQYF.

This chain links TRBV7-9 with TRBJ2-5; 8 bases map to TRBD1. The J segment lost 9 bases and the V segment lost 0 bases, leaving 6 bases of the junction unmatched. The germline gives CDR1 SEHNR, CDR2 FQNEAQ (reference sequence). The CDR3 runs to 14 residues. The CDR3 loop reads CASSLAGQGRAQYF. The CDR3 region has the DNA TGTGCCAGCAGCTTAGCCGGACAGGGCAGGGCCCAGTACTTC.

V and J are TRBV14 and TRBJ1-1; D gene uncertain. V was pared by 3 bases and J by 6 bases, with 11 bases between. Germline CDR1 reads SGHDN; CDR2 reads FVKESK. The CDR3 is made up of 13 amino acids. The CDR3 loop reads CASSHVVVSEAFF. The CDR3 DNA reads TGTGCCAGCAGCCATGTTGTTGTCTCTGAAGCTTTCTTT.

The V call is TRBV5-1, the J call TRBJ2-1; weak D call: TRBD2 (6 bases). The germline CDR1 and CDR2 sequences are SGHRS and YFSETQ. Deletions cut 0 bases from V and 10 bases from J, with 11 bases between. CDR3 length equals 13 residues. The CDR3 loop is CASSLDGDWEQFF. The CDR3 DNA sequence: TGCGCCAGCAGCTTGGACGGGGACTGGGAGCAGTTCTTC.

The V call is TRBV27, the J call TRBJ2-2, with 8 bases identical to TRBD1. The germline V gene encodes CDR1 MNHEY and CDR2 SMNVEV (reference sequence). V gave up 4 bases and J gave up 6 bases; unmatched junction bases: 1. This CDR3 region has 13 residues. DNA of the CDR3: TGTGCCAGCAGTTCACAGGGGGCCGGGGAGCTGTTTTTT. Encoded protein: CASSSQGAGELFF.

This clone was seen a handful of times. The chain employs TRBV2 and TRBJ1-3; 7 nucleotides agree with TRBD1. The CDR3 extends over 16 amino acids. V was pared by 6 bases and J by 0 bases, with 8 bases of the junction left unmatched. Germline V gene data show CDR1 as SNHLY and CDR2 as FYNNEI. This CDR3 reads CASRTGQPSSGNTIYF. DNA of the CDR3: TGTGCCAGCAGGACGGGACAGCCGAGCTCTGGAAACACCATATATTTT.

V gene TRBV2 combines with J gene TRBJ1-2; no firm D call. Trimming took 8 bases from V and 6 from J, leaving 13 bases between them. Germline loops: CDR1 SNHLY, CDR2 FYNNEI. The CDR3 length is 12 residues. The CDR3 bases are TGTGCCAGCCCGCGAGGAGGGCATGGCTACACCTTC. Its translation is CASPRGGHGYTF.

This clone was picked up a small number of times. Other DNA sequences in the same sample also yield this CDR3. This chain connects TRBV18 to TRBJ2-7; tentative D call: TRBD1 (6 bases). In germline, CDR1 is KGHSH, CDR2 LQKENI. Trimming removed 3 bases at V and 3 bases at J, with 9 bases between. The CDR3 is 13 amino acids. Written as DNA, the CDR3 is TGTGCCAGCTCACCGGGGGCTAGCTACGAGCAGTACTTC. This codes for CASSPGASYEQYF.

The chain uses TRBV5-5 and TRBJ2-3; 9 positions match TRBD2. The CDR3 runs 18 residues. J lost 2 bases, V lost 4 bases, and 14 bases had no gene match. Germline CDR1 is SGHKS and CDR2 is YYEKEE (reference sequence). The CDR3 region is CASSPTGVVAGDTDTQYF. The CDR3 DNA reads TGTGCCAGCAGCCCGACGGGGGTGGTAGCGGGAGACACAGATACGCAGTATTTT. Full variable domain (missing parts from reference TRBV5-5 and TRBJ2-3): DAGVTQSPTHLIKTRGQQVTLRCSPISGHKSVSWYQQVLGQGPQFIFQYYEKEERGRGNFPDRFSARQFPNYSSELNVNALLLGDSALYLCASSPTGVVAGDTDTQYFGPGTRLTVL.

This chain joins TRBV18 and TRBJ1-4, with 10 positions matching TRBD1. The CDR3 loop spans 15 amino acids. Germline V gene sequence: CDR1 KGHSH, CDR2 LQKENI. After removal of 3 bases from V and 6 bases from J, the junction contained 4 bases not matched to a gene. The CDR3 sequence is CASSPGQGLDEKLFF. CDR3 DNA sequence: TGTGCCAGCTCACCGGGACAGGGGTTAGATGAAAAACTGTTTTTT.

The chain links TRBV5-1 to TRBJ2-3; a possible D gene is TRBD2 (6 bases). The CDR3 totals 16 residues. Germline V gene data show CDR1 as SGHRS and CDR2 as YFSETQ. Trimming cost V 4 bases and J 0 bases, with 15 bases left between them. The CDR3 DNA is TGCGCCAGCAGCCCCCTTGGAGGGGTTAGCACAGATACGCAGTATTTT. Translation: CASSPLGGVSTDTQYF.

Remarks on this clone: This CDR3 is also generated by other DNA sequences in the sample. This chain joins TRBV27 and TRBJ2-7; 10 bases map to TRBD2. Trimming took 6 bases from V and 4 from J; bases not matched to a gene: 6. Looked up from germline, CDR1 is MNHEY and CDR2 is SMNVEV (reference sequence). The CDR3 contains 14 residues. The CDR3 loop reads CASSLAGGPYEQYF. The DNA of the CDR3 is TGTGCCAGCAGCTTAGCGGGGGGCCCATACGAGCAGTACTTC.

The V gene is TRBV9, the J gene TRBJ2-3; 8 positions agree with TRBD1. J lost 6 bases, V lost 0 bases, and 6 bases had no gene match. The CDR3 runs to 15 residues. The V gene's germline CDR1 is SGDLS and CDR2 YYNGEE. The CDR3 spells CASSVGDRYPDTQYF. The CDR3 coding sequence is TGTGCCAGCAGCGTAGGGGACAGGTACCCCGATACGCAGTATTTT.